The 3 T cell receptor beta chains listed next were all sequenced from one sample in a study of graft-versus-host responses after intestinal transplantation. Sequencing used immunoSEQ multiplex PCR; TCRdb keeps in-frame clones, though not all of them. The table lists 15,000 to 20,000 clones, approximately 40% of them singletons. The material was alloreactive CD4+ T cells from a mixed lymphocyte reaction culture, obtained before intestinal transplant. Subset of the sample: CFSE-low proliferating T cells sorted from roughly six-day pre-transplant mixed lymphocyte reaction (GvH or HvG direction). The origin of the receptors is a human patient who received an intestinal transplant.

This clone has only a few counts. An end of the junction differs from the germline gene, which may be a read error. The gene calls are TRBV7-9 and TRBJ2-3; TRBD2 might be the D (6 bases). Germline V CDR1 and CDR2: SEHNR, FQNEAQ (reference sequence). The CDR3 is 11 residues long. The CDR3 loop is CASSLSPSAHF. The DNA for the CDR3 is TGTGCCAGCAGCTTATCCCCTAGCGCTCATTTT.

The V and J genes are TRBV9 and TRBJ2-2, with D perhaps matching TRBD1 or TRBD2 (5 bases each). With 0 bases removed from V and 0 bases from J, the gap between germline ends came to 9 bases. The CDR3 runs 16 residues. Germline V gives CDR1 SGDLS, CDR2 YYNGEE. CDR3 in amino acids: CASSVVGTTNTGELFF. CDR3 coding DNA: TGTGCCAGCAGCGTAGTTGGGACCACGAACACCGGGGAGCTGTTTTTT.

The chain has TRBV9 and TRBJ2-3; 9 positions agree with TRBD2. Per germline, CDR1 SGDLS and CDR2 YYNGEE. V trimming: 3 bases; J trimming: 2 bases; junction bases outside the gene matches: 4. CDR3 length: 15 residues. The CDR3 DNA reads TGTGCCAGCAGCGACAGACTAGCGGTCACAGATACGCAGTATTTT. Residues: CASSDRLAVTDTQYF.